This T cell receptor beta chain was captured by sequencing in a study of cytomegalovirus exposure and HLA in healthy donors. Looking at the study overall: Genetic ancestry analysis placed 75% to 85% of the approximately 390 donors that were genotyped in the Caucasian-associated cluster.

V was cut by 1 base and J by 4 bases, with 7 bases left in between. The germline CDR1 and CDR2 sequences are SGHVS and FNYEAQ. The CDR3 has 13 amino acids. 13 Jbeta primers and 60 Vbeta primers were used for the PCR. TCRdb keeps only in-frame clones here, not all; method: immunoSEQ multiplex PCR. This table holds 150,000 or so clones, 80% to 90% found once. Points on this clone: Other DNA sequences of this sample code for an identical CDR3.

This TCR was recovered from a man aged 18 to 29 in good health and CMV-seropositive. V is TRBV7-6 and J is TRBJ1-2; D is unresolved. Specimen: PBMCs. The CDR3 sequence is CASSLGAGYGYTF. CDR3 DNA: TGTGCCAGCAGCTTAGGGGCAGGCTATGGCTACACCTTC.